The 15 T cell receptor beta chains reported below all come from one sample, sequenced in a study of cytomegalovirus exposure and HLA in healthy donors. The PCR was carried out with 60 Vbeta primers and 13 Jbeta primers. Data came from immunoSEQ multiplex PCR; TCRdb stores just in-frame clones and leaves some out. Among 200,000 to 250,000 clones listed, over 80% were seen once. Sequencing used PBMCs. All receptors derive from a boy between 2 and 10 years old in good health and CMV-seronegative.

J is TRBJ2-7 and V is TRBV5-6; possibly TRBD2 for D (5 bases). The CDR3 is 15 residues long. With 6 bases removed from V and 7 bases from J, the gap between germline ends came to 23 bases. Per the germline V gene, CDR1 is SGHDT and CDR2 is YYEEEE. The CDR3 nucleotides are TGTGCCAGCAACCACGGGGTAGCTCCTTCGGGGGAGCAGTACTTC. It yields the protein CASNHGVAPSGEQYF.

V usage is TRBV9 and J usage is TRBJ1-6, with D perhaps matching TRBD1 (6 bases). Germline-derived CDR1 and CDR2 are SGDLS and YYNGEE. The CDR3 is 17 residues long. V dropped 4 bases and J dropped 5 bases, with 19 bases sitting between them. CDR3 nucleotide sequence: TGTGCCAGCAGCTCGGACAGTTTCCCAGGCCATAATTCACCCCTCCACTTT. As protein: CASSSDSFPGHNSPLHF.

The chain couples TRBV7-9 to TRBJ2-7; tentatively, D is TRBD2 (6 bases). Germline CDR1 SEHNR, CDR2 FQNEAQ (reference sequence). The CDR3 extends over 14 amino acids. The ends were cut back, 5 bases at V and 1 base at J, with 12 bases in the middle. The CDR3 bases are TGTGCCAGCAGCGCAATGGGGGGTTCCTACGAGCAGTACTTC. Protein sequence: CASSAMGGSYEQYF.

The chain couples TRBV27 to TRBJ1-1; D is perhaps TRBD1 (6 bases). V lost 2 bases to trimming and J lost 7 bases, with 14 bases between them. The CDR3 spans 14 residues. From germline, CDR1 is MNHEY and CDR2 SMNVEV (reference sequence). CDR3 sequence: CASSLGGGAIEAFF. The CDR3 DNA reads TGTGCCAGCAGTTTAGGTGGGGGCGCGATTGAAGCTTTCTTT.

The genes are TRBV4-2 and TRBJ2-7, with no clear D. In germline, CDR1 is LGHNA, CDR2 YNFKEQ. CDR3 length: 10 residues. V dropped 8 bases and J dropped 7 bases, with 9 bases sitting between them. CDR3 nucleotides: TGTGCCAGCTCCGACGGGGAGCAGTACTTC. It codes for CASSDGEQYF.

This chain connects TRBV10-1 to TRBJ2-5, with TRBD2 identical over 8 bases. The CDR3 runs to 11 residues. Germline CDR1 is WNHNN and CDR2 is SYGVQD (reference sequence). J was trimmed by 11 bases and V by 3 bases; bases with no gene match: 2. In nucleotides, the CDR3 is TGCGCCAGCAGTGACGGGGGGGAGCAGTACTTC. It translates to CASSDGGEQYF.

J is TRBJ2-2 and V is TRBV13, with 12 bases identical to TRBD2. V lost 5 bases and J lost 5; bases outside the gene matches: 9. Germline V gene sequence: CDR1 PRHDT, CDR2 FYEKMQ (reference sequence). CDR3 length: 17 residues. CDR3: CASSLAGGPAGTGELFF. The CDR3 nucleotides are TGTGCCAGCAGCCTAGCGGGAGGGCCGGCTGGGACCGGGGAGCTGTTTTTT.

The chain links TRBV5-1 to TRBJ2-2; 7 nucleotides agree with TRBD1. CDR1 is SGHRS and CDR2 is YFSETQ in the germline V gene. The J segment lost 2 bases and the V segment lost 0 bases, leaving 7 bases of the junction unmatched. The CDR3 has 17 amino acids. CDR3 bases: TGCGCCAGCAGCTTGGAGCCGGACAGGATAAACACCGGGGAGCTGTTTTTT. This codes for CASSLEPDRINTGELFF.

The V call is TRBV19, the J call TRBJ1-2; 8 nucleotides line up with TRBD1. The germline gives CDR1 LNHDA, CDR2 SQIVND (reference sequence). Trimming cost V 9 bases and J 8 bases; bases outside gene matches: 14. CDR3 length: 14 amino acids. As DNA, the CDR3 is TGTGCCAGGAGAAAGACAGGGGTAACGGGAGGCTACACCTTC. Amino acids: CARRKTGVTGGYTF.

The V and J genes are TRBV30 and TRBJ2-1; D remains unclear. Trimming pared 2 bases from V and 12 bases from J, leaving 11 bases between. Germline CDR1 GTSNPN, CDR2 SVGIG (reference sequence). The length of the CDR3 is 11 residues. CDR3 in DNA: TGTGCCTGGAGTTCACGACTCGGGCAGTTCTTC. Protein product: CAWSSRLGQFF.

The V and J genes are TRBV19 and TRBJ1-1; D not certain. Trimming left V 4 bases short and J 4 bases short, with 10 bases between. Germline V gene lookup returns CDR1 LNHDA and CDR2 SQIVND (reference sequence). This CDR3 spans 13 amino acids. CDR3 bases: TGTGCCAGTAGTACCAGTGAGGGCACTGAAGCTTTCTTT. Its translation: CASSTSEGTEAFF.

The genes are TRBV20-1 and TRBJ2-1; D gene ambiguous. CDR1 and CDR2 (germline): DFQATT, SNEGSKA (reference sequence). CDR3 length: 10 residues. V was clipped by 8 bases and J by 4 bases, with 6 bases between them. This chain's CDR3 is CSKTYNEQFF. For the CDR3, the DNA is TGCAGTAAAACTTACAATGAGCAGTTCTTC.

The chain recombines TRBV2 with TRBJ2-5, with unresolved D. The J call is in doubt because the DNA end fits TRBJ2-7 better. The CDR3 sequence is 13 residues long. Germline loops: CDR1 SNHLY, CDR2 FYNNEI. The CDR3 nucleotides are TGTGCCAGCAGTGACCCGTATACTTACGAGCAGTACTTC. Protein product: CASSDPYTYEQYF.

V is TRBV5-4 and J is TRBJ2-6; D gene unclear. In germline, CDR1 is SGHNT, CDR2 YYREEE (reference sequence). Trimming shortened V by 6 bases and J by 0 bases, and 7 bases separated the two germline ends. The CDR3 consists of 14 residues. In DNA form, the CDR3 reads TGTGCCAGCACCAAAAACTCTGGGGCCAACGTCCTGACTTTC. Protein sequence: CASTKNSGANVLTF.

The chain joins TRBV28 to TRBJ1-5; TRBD1 might be the D (5 bases). The CDR3 runs 14 residues. V was pared by 7 bases and J by 0 bases, with 10 bases between. Germline CDR1 reads MDHEN; CDR2 reads SYDVKM. CDR3 nucleotide sequence: TGTGCCAGCACCCTGGGGCTTAGCAATCAGCCCCAGCATTTT. Protein sequence: CASTLGLSNQPQHF.